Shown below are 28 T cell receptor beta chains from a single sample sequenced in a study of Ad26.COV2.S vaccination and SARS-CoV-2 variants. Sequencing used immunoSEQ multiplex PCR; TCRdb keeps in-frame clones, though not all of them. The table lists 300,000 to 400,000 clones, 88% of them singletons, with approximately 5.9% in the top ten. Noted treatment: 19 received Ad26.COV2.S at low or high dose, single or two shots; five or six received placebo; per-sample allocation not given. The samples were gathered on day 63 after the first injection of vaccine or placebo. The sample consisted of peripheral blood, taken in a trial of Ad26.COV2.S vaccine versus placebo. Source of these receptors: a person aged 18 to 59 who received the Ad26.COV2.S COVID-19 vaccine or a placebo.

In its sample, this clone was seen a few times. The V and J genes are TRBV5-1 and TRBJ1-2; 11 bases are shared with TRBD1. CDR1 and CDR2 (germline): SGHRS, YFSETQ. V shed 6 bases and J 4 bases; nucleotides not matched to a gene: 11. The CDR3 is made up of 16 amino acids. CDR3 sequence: CASTWTGGPEGYGYTF. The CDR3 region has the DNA TGCGCCAGCACTTGGACAGGGGGCCCGGAGGGCTATGGCTACACCTTC.

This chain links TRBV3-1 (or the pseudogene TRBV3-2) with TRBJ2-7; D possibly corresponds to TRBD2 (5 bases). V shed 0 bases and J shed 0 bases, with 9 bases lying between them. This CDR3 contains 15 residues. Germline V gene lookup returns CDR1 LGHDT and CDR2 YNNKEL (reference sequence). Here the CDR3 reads CASSQDLAVSYEQYF. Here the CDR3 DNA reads TGTGCCAGCAGCCAAGATCTAGCAGTCTCCTACGAGCAGTACTTC.

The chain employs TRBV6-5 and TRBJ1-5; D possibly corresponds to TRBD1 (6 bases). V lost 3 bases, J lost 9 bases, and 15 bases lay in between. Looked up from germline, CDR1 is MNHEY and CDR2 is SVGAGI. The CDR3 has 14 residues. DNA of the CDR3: TGTGCCAGCAGTTATTCCCAGGGGTCCGGGCCCCAGCATTTT. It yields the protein CASSYSQGSGPQHF.

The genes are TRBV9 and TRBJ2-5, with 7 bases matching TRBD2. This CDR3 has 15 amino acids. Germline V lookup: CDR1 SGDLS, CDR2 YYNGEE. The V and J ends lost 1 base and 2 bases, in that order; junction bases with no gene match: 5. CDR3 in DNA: TGTGCCAGCAGCGTAATATCCGGGGGGCAAGAGACCCAGTACTTC. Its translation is CASSVISGGQETQYF.

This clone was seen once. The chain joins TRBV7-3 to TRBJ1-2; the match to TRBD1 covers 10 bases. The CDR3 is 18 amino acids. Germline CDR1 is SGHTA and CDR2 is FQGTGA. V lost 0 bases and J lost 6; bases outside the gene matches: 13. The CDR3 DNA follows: TGTGCCAGCAGCTTAACTGGGAATACCGGGACAGGGGTGGATGGCTACACCTTC. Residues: CASSLTGNTGTGVDGYTF. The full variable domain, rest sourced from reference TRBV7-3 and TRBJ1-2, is GAGVSQTPSNKVTEKGKYVELRCDPISGHTALYWYRQSLGQGPEFLIYFQGTGAADDSGLPNDRFFAVRPEGSVSTLKIQRTERGDSAVYLCASSLTGNTGTGVDGYTFGSGTRLTVV.

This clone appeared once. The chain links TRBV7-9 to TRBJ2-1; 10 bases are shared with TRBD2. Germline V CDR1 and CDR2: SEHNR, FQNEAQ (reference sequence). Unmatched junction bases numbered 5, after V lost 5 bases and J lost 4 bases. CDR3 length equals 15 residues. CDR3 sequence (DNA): TGTGCCAGCAGCATCACTAGCGGGGTTTACAATGAGCAGTTCTTC. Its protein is CASSITSGVYNEQFF.

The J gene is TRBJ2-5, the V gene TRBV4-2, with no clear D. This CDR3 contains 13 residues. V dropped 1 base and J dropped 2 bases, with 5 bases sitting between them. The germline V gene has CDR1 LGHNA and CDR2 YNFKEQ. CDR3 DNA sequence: TGTGCCAGCAGCCAAGTTGGACAAGAGACCCAGTACTTC. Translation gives CASSQVGQETQYF.

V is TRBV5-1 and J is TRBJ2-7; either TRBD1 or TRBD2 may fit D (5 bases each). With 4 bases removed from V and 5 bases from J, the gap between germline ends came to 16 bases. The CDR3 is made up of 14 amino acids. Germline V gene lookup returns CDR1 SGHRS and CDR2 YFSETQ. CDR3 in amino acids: CASSAGGVGDEQYF. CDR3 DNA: TGCGCCAGCAGCGCTGGGGGAGTCGGAGACGAGCAGTACTTC.

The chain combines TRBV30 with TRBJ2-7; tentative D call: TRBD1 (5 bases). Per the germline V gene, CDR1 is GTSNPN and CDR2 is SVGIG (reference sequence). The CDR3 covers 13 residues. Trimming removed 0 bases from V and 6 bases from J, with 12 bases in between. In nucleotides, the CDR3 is TGTGCCTGGAGTGTACCGGCTCAGGGCGAGCAGTACTTC. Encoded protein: CAWSVPAQGEQYF.

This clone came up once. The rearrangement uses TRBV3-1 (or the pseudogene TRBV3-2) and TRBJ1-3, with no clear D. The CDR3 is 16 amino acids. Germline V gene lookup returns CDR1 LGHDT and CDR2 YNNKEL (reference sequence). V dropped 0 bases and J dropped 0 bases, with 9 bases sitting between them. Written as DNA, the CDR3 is TGTGCCAGCAGCCAAGAGTTGCACACCTCTGGAAACACCATATATTTT. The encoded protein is CASSQELHTSGNTIYF.

DNA of the CDR3: TGTGCCATCAGTACTTCAAACGGGGACACTGAAGCTTTCTTT. Its translation: CAISTSNGDTEAFF. The genes are TRBV10-3 and TRBJ1-1, with D uncertain. Trimming removed 5 bases from V and 3 bases from J, with 13 bases in between. Germline-derived CDR1 and CDR2 are ENHRY and SYGVKD. This CDR3 spans 14 amino acids.

This CDR3 reads CASSPPGTSNEKLFF. The CDR3 DNA follows: TGTGCCAGCAGCCCCCCCGGGACAAGTAATGAAAAACTGTTTTTT. The chain uses TRBV4-2 and TRBJ1-4; weak D call: TRBD1 (6 bases). Trimming took off 4 bases at V and 4 bases at J, with 13 bases between the two ends. This CDR3 is 15 amino acids long. CDR1 LGHNA and CDR2 YNFKEQ come from the germline V gene.

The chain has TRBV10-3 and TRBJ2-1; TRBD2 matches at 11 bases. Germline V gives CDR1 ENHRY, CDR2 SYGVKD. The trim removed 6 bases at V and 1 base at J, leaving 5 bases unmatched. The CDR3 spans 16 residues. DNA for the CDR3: TGTGCCATCAGGGGGACTAGCGGCAGGTCCTACAATGAGCAGTTCTTC. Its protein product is CAIRGTSGRSYNEQFF.

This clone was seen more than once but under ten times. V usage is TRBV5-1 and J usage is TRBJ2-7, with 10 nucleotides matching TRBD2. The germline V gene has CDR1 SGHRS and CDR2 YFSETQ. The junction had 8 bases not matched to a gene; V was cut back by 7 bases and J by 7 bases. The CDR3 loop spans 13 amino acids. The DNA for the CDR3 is TGCGCCAGCGGTCTAGCGGGAGTCTCGGAGCAGTACTTC. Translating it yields CASGLAGVSEQYF.

The CDR3 spells CASSYSSDSPYYGYTF. The CDR3 bases are TGTGCCAGCAGTTACTCGAGTGACAGCCCCTACTATGGCTACACCTTC. The V gene is TRBV6-5, the J gene TRBJ1-2; tentative D call: TRBD1 (5 bases). Germline V gene data show CDR1 as MNHEY and CDR2 as SVGAGI. V was clipped by 0 bases and J by 3 bases, with 14 bases between them. The CDR3 spans 16 residues.

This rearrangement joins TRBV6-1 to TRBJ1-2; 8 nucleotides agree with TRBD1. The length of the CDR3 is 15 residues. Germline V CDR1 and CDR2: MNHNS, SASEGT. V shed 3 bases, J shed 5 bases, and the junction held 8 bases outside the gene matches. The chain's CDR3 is CASSEPHRGRYGYTF. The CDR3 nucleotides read TGTGCCAGCAGTGAGCCCCACAGGGGGAGGTATGGCTACACCTTC.

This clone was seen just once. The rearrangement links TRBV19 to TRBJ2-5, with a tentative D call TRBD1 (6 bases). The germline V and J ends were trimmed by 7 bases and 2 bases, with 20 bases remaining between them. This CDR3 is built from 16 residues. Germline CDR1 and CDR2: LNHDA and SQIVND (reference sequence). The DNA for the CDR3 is TGTGCCAGTACCACTAAGGGGTTAGGGACACAAGAGACCCAGTACTTC. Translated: CASTTKGLGTQETQYF.

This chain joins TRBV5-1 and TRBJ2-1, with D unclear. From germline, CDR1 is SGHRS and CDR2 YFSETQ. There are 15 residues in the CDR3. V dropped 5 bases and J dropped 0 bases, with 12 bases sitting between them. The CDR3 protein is CASSLHPNSYNEQFF. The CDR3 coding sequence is TGCGCCAGCAGTCTCCATCCGAACTCCTACAATGAGCAGTTCTTC.

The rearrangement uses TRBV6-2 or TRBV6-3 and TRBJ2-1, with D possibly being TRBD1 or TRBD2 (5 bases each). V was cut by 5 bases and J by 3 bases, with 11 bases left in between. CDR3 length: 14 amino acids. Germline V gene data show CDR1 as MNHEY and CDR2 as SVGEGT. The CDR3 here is CASSRGRSYNEQFF. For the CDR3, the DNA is TGTGCCAGCAGTCGGGGCCGAAGCTACAATGAGCAGTTCTTC.

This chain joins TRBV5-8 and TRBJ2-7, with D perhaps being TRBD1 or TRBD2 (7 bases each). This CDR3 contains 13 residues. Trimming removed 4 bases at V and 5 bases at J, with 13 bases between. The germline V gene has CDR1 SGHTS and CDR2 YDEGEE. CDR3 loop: CASSAQGGDEQYF. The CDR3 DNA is TGTGCCAGCAGCGCCCAGGGGGGGGACGAGCAGTACTTC.

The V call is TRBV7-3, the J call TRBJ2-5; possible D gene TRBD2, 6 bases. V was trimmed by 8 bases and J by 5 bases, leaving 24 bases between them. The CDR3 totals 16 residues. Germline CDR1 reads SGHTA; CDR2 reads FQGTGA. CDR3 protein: CASAPVGGSPRETQYF. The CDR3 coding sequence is TGTGCCAGCGCCCCTGTTGGAGGGAGCCCACGGGAGACCCAGTACTTC.

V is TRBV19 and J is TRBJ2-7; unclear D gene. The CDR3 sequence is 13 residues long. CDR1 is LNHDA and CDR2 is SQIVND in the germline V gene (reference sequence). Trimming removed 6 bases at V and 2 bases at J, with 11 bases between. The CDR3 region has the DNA TGTGCCAGTAGCCCCCTAGGGCCCTACGAGCAGTACTTC. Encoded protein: CASSPLGPYEQYF.

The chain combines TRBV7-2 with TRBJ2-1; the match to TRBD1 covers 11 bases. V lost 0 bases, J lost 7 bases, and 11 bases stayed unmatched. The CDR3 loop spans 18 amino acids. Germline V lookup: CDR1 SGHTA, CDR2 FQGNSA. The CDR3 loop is CASSLAHSGTGGGNEQFF. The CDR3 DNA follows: TGTGCCAGCAGCTTAGCCCATTCCGGGACAGGGGGTGGGAATGAGCAGTTCTTC.

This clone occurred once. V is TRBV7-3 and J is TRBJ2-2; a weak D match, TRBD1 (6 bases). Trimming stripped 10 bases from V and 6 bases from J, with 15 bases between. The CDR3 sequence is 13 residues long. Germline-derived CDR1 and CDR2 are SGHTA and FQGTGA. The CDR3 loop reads CATGQSVPGELFF. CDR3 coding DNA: TGTGCCACTGGACAGTCCGTACCCGGGGAGCTGTTTTTT.

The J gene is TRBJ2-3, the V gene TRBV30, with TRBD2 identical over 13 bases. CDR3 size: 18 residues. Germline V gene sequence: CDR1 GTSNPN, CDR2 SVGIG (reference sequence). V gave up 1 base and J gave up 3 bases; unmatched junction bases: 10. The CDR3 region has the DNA TGTGCCTGGAGTGCCACTAGCGGGAGGGCCATTCGGACAGATACGCAGTATTTT. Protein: CAWSATSGRAIRTDTQYF.

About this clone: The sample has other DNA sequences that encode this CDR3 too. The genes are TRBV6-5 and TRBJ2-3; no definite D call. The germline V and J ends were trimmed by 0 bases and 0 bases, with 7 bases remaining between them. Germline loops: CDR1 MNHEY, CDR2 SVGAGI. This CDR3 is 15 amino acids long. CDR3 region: CASSYSGLSTDTQYF. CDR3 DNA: TGTGCCAGCAGTTACTCAGGTCTGAGCACAGATACGCAGTATTTT.

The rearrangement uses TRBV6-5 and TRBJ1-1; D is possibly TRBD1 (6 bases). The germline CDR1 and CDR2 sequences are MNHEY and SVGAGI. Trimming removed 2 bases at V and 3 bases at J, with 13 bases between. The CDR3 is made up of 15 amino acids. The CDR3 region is CASSYGGGVHTEAFF. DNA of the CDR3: TGTGCCAGCAGTTACGGGGGCGGGGTTCACACTGAAGCTTTCTTT.

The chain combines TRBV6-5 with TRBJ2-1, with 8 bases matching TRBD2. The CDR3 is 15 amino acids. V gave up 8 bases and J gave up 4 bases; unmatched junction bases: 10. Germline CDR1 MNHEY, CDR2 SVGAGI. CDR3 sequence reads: CASLPSGHRYNEQFF. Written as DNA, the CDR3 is TGTGCCAGCCTGCCTAGCGGGCATCGTTACAATGAGCAGTTCTTC.